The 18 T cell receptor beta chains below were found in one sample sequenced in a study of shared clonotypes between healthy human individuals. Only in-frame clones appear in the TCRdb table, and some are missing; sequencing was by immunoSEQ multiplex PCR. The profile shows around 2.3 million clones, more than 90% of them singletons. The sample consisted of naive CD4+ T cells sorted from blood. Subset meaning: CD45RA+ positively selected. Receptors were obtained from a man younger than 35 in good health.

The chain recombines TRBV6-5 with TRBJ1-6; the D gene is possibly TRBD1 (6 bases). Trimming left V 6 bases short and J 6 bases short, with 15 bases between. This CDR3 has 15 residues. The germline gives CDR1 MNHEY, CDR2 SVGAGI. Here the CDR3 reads CASRLGGALNSPLHF. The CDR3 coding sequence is TGTGCCAGCAGGCTCGGGGGGGCTCTTAATTCACCCCTCCACTTT.

Written as DNA, the CDR3 is TGTGCCAGCAGGTACCGGGGGGATATTAACTATGGCTACACCTTC. Amino acids: CASRYRGDINYGYTF. The chain joins TRBV27 to TRBJ1-2; D possibly corresponds to TRBD1 (5 bases). Trimming pared 6 bases from V and 1 base from J, leaving 15 bases between. In germline, CDR1 is MNHEY, CDR2 SMNVEV (reference sequence). This CDR3 region has 15 residues.

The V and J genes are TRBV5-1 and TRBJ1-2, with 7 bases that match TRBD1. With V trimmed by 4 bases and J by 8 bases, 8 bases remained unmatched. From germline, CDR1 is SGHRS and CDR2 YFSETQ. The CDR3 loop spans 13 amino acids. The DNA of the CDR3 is TGCGCCAGCAGCGAAACAGGGGTGGGAGGCTACACCTTC. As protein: CASSETGVGGYTF.

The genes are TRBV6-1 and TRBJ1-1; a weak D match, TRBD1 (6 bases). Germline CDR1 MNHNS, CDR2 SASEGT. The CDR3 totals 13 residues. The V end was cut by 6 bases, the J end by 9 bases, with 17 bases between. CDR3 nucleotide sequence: TGTGCCAGCAGGGAGGGCCGGGACACCAAAGCTTTCTTT. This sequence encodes CASREGRDTKAFF.

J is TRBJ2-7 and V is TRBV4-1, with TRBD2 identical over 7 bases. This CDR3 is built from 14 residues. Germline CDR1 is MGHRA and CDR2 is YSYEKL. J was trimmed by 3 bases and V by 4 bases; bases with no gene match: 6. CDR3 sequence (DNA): TGCGCCAGCAGCCCCAGCGGGACCGTCTACGAGCAGTACTTC. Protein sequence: CASSPSGTVYEQYF.

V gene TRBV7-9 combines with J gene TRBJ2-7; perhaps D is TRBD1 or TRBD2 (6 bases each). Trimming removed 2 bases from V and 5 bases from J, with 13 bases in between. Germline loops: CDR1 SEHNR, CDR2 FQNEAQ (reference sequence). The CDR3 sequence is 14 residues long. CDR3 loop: CASSLWGARNEQYF. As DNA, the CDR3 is TGTGCCAGCAGCTTATGGGGGGCTCGGAACGAGCAGTACTTC.

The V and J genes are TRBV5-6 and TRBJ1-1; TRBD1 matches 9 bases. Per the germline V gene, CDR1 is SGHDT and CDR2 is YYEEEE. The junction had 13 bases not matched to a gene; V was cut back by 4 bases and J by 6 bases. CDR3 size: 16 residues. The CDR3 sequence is CASSARLTGGGSEAFF. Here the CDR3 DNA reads TGTGCCAGCAGCGCCCGGCTAACAGGGGGCGGATCTGAAGCTTTCTTT.

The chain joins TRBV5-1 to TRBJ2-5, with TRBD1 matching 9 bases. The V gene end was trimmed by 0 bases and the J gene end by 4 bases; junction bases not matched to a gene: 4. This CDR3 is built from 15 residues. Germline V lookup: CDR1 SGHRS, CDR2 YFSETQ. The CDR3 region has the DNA TGCGCCAGCAGCTTGGGGGCGGGACAGGGAGAGACCCAGTACTTC. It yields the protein CASSLGAGQGETQYF.

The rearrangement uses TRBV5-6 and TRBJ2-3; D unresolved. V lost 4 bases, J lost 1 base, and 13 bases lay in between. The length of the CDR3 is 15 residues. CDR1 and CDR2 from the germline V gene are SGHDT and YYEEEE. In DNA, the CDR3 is TGTGCCAGCAGCCCCGTAGAACGTCGCACAGATACGCAGTATTTT. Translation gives CASSPVERRTDTQYF.

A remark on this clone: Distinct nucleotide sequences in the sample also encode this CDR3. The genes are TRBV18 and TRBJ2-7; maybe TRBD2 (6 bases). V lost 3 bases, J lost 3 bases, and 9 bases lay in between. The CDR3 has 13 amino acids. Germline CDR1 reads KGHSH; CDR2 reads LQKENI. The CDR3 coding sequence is TGTGCCAGCTCACCCGGGACTGGCTACGAGCAGTACTTC. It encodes CASSPGTGYEQYF.

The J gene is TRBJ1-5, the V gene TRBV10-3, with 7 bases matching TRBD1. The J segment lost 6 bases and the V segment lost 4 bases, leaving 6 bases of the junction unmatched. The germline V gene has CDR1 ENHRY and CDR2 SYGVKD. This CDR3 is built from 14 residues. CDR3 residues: CAISGGQSRQPQHF. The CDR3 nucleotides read TGTGCCATCAGTGGGGGACAGAGCCGTCAGCCCCAGCATTTT.

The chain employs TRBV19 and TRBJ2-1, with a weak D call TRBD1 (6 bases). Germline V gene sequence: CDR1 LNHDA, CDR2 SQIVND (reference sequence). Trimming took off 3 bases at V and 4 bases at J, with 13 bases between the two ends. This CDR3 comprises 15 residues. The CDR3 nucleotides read TGTGCCAGTAGTATTGGCTGGGACACATACAATGAGCAGTTCTTC. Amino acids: CASSIGWDTYNEQFF.

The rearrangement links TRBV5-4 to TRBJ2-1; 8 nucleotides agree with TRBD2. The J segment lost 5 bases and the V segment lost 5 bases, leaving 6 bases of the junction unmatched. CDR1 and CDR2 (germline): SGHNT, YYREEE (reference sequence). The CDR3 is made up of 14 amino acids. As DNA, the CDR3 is TGTGCCAGCAGGCCGGGACTAGACCACAATGAGCAGTTCTTC. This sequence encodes CASRPGLDHNEQFF.

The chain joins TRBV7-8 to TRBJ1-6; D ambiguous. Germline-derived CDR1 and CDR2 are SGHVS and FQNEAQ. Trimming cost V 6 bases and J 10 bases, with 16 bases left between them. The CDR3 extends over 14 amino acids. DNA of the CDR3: TGTGCCAGCAGTTCTCCCCTATTCAACTCACCCCTCCACTTT. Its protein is CASSSPLFNSPLHF.

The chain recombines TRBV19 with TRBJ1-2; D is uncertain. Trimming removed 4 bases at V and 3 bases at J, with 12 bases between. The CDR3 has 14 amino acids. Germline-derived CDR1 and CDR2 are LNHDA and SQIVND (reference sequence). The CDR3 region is CASSTMLGDYGYTF. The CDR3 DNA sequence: TGTGCCAGTAGTACAATGCTCGGCGACTATGGCTACACCTTC.

CDR3 amino acids: CAWSVGSGGAGYEQYF. The CDR3 DNA sequence: TGTGCCTGGAGTGTAGGGAGCGGGGGGGCCGGATACGAGCAGTACTTC. This rearrangement joins TRBV30 to TRBJ2-7, with 10 bases fitting TRBD2. CDR1 and CDR2 (germline): GTSNPN, SVGIG (reference sequence). V dropped 0 bases and J dropped 4; count of bases not matched to a gene: 9. CDR3 length equals 16 residues.

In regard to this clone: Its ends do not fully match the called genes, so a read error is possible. The CDR3 region is CASSYYGLWFF. The DNA for the CDR3 is TGTGCCAGCAGTTACTACGGGCTCTGGTTCTTC. The chain couples TRBV6-5 to TRBJ2-7; no definite D call. The CDR3 spans 11 residues. Germline CDR1 MNHEY, CDR2 SVGAGI.

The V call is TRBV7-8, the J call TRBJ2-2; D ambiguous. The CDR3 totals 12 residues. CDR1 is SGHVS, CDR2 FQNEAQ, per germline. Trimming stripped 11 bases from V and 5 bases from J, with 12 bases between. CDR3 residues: CAVQILTGELFF. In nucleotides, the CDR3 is TGTGCCGTCCAAATCCTAACCGGGGAGCTGTTTTTT.